The 11 T cell receptor beta chains listed next were all sequenced from one sample in a study of cytomegalovirus exposure and HLA in healthy donors. Researchers ran the PCR with 60 Vbeta and 13 Jbeta primers. Assay used: immunoSEQ multiplex PCR; TCRdb lists only in-frame clones, some missing. The sample records over 150,000 clones, 70% to 90% being singletons. What was sequenced was PBMCs. Receptor source: a woman in her twenties or thirties in good health and CMV-seronegative.

V is TRBV7-9 and J is TRBJ1-4; D gene ambiguous. V was clipped by 1 base and J by 0 bases, with 9 bases between them. This CDR3 has 16 amino acids. The germline V gene encodes CDR1 SEHNR and CDR2 FQNEAQ (reference sequence). As DNA, the CDR3 is TGTGCCAGCAGCTTAGTACAGAGTGCAACTAATGAAAAACTGTTTTTT. Protein sequence: CASSLVQSATNEKLFF.

CDR3 bases: TGCGCCAGCAGCCAAGACTCCCCCTTACTAGGTCAGAATGAGCAGTTCTTC. This gives the protein CASSQDSPLLGQNEQFF. V usage is TRBV4-3 and J usage is TRBJ2-1; TRBD2 might be the D (5 bases). The CDR3 totals 17 residues. From germline, CDR1 is LGHNA and CDR2 YSLEER. The ends were cut back, 0 bases at V and 7 bases at J, with 19 bases in the middle.

The chain combines TRBV9 with TRBJ2-7; D ambiguous. Trimming stripped 3 bases from V and 5 bases from J, with 3 bases between. Germline V gene data show CDR1 as SGDLS and CDR2 as YYNGEE. The CDR3 consists of 10 residues. Here the CDR3 reads CASSADEQYF. Written as DNA, the CDR3 is TGTGCCAGCAGCGCTGACGAGCAGTACTTC.

The rearrangement links TRBV5-1 to TRBJ2-2, with D perhaps matching TRBD2 (5 bases). The CDR3 extends over 14 amino acids. V was clipped by 4 bases and J by 5 bases, with 12 bases between them. Germline values: CDR1 SGHRS, CDR2 YFSETQ. The CDR3 sequence: CASSPQWETGELFF. Written as DNA, the CDR3 is TGCGCCAGCAGCCCGCAATGGGAGACCGGGGAGCTGTTTTTT.

V is TRBV7-2 and J is TRBJ2-1, with 7 bases matching TRBD1. Trimming at V came to 5 bases and at J to 5 bases, leaving 6 bases not matched to a gene. The CDR3 runs 14 residues. Germline CDR1 and CDR2: SGHTA and FQGNSA. The CDR3 bases are TGTGCCAGCAGCCCGAGGACAGGACACAATGAGCAGTTCTTC. Translating gives CASSPRTGHNEQFF. Filled out from reference TRBV7-2 and TRBJ2-1, the complete variable domain reads GAGVSQSPSNKVTEKGKDVELRCDPISGHTALYWYRQSLGQGLEFLIYFQGNSAPDKSGLPSDRFSAERTGGSVSTLTIQRTQQEDSAVYLCASSPRTGHNEQFFGPGTRLTVL.

V is TRBV15 and J is TRBJ1-2; 7 nucleotides agree with TRBD1. The CDR3 is 15 amino acids. Trimming took 1 base from V and 7 from J; bases not matched to a gene: 9. CDR1 is LNHNV and CDR2 is YYDKDF in the germline V gene (reference sequence). The CDR3 sequence is CATSRGLLQGGGYTF. For the CDR3, the DNA is TGTGCCACCAGCAGAGGATTGCTGCAGGGGGGTGGCTACACCTTC.

The J gene is TRBJ1-2, the V gene TRBV7-9; tentative D call: TRBD1 (5 bases). Germline V gene data show CDR1 as SEHNR and CDR2 as FQNEAQ (reference sequence). The CDR3 has 14 residues. Trimming pared 5 bases from V and 5 bases from J, leaving 15 bases between. The CDR3 DNA is TGTGCCAGCAGCCGACCCAGGGTCGGGTATGGCTACACCTTC. Protein product: CASSRPRVGYGYTF.

The chain has TRBV7-2 and TRBJ2-3; 7 nucleotides line up with TRBD1. Trimming at V came to 5 bases and at J to 1 base, leaving 6 bases not matched to a gene. Germline V CDR1 and CDR2: SGHTA, FQGNSA. This CDR3 spans 15 amino acids. CDR3 protein: CASSQQGIGTDTQYF. CDR3 in DNA: TGTGCCAGCAGCCAACAGGGGATCGGCACAGATACGCAGTATTTT.

This chain links TRBV6-6 with TRBJ1-2; D is uncertain. The CDR3 is 12 amino acids. CDR1 and CDR2 (germline): MNHNY, SVGAGI (reference sequence). The ends were cut back, 5 bases at V and 9 bases at J, with 13 bases in the middle. The CDR3 DNA is TGTGCCAGCAGTCCCCGAGCGGAACGCTACACCTTC. Translation gives CASSPRAERYTF.

The chain carries TRBV4-3 and TRBJ1-5, with 8 nucleotides matching TRBD1. The CDR3 is made up of 14 amino acids. Trimming removed 0 bases from V and 5 bases from J; junction bases left unmatched: 0. Germline CDR1 is LGHNA and CDR2 is YSLEER. Written as DNA, the CDR3 is TGCGCCAGCAGCCAAGAGACAGGGGATCAGCCCCAGCATTTT. Protein: CASSQETGDQPQHF.

This clone appeared once. The CDR3 DNA sequence: TGTGCCAGCAGCCTCGGGACTAGCGGGAGGGCTGAGCAGTTCTTC. Protein product: CASSLGTSGRAEQFF. The chain couples TRBV28 to TRBJ2-1, with 16 bases matching TRBD2. The V gene end was trimmed by 6 bases and the J gene end by 9 bases; junction bases not matched to a gene: 5. CDR3 size: 15 residues. CDR1 and CDR2 from the germline V gene are MDHEN and SYDVKM.